This T cell receptor beta chain was recorded in a study of beta chain features in type 1 diabetes. Whole-study findings and limits: Any HLA effect on TCRB rearrangement was left unresolved by small sub-analyses. The VDJ junctions of type 1 diabetes patients carried fewer insertions and more deletions.

The isolated RNA, all of it, was reverse transcribed, so expressed TCRB transcripts were what got sequenced. The data were produced by immunoSEQ multiplex PCR, yet TCRdb's version contains in-frame clones alone and is incomplete. Among around 450,000 clones, around 10% were seen once, and the ten largest hold 0.045% to 0.06%. V lost 6 bases and J lost 2; bases outside the gene matches: 6. Germline V CDR1 and CDR2: SQVTM, ANQGSEA. The CDR3 loop spans 13 amino acids. About this clone itself: Its target is unknown.

This rearrangement joins TRBV29-1 to TRBJ1-2, with 7 bases identical to TRBD1. The source is a woman between 18 and 29 years old in good health. Input material: naive CD4+ T cells from blood. Here the CDR3 DNA reads TGCAGCGTGACAGGGTCCGCGAACTATGGCTACACCTTC. The encoded protein is CSVTGSANYGYTF. The full variable domain, in which reference TRBV29-1 and TRBJ1-2 provide the parts outside the CDR3, is SAVISQKPSRDICQRGTSLTIQCQVDSQVTMMFWYRQQPGQSLTLIATANQGSEATYESGFVIDKFPISRPNLTFSTLTVSNMSPEDSSIYLCSVTGSANYGYTFGSGTRLTVV.